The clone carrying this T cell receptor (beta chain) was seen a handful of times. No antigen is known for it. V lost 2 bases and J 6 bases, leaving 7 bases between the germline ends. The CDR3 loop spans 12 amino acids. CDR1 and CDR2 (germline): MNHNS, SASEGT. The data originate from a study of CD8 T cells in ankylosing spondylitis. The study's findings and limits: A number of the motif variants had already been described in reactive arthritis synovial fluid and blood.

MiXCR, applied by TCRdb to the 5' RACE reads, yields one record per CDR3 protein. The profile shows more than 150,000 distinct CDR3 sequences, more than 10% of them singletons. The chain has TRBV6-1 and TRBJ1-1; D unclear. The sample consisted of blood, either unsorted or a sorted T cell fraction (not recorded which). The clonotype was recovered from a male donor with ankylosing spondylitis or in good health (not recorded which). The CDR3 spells CASSERMPEAFF. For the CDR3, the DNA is TGTGCCAGCAGTGAAAGAATGCCTGAAGCTTTCTTT.